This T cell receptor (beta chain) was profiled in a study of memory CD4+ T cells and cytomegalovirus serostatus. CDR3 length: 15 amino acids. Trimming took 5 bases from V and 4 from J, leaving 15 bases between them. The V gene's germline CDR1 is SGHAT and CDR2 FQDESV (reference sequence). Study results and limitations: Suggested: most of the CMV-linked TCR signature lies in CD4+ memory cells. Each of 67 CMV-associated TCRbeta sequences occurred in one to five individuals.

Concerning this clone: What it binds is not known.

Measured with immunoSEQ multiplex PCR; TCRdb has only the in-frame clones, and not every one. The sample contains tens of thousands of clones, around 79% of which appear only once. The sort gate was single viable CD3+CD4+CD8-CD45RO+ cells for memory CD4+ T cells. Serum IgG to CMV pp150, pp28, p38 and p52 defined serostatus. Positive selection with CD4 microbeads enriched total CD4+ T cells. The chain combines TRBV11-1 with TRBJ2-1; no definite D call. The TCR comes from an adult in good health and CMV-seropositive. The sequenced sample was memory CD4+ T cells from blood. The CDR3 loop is CASSPRSFSYNEQFF. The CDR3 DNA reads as TGTGCCAGCAGCCCAAGATCATTCTCTTACAATGAGCAGTTCTTC.